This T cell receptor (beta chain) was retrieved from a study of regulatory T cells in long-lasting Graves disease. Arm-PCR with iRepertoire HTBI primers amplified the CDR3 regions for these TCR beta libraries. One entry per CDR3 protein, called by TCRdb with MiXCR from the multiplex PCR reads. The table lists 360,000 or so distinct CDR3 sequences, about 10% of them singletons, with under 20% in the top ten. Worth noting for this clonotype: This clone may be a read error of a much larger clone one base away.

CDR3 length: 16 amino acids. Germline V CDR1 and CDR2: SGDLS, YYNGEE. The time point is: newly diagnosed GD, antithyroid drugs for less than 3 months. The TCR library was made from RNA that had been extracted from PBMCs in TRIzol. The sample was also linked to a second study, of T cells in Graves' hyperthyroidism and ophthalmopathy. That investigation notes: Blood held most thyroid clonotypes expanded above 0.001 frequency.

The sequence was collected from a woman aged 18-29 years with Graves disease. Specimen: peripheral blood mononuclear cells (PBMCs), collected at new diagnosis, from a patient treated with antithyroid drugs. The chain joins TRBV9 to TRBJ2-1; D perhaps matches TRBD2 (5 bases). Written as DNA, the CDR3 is TGTGCCAGCTGCGTAGAGGGTAGCGCACTATACAATGAGCAGTTCTTC. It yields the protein CASCVEGSALYNEQFF.